A single sample gave rise to the 27 T cell receptor beta chains below, sequenced in a study of T-cell reconstitution after alpha-beta-depleted transplantation in children. Unique molecular identifiers tagged the TCRbeta library. Each CDR3 protein is one row after TCRdb ran MiXCR on the PCR reads. The sample gives 200,000 to 250,000 distinct CDR3 sequences, approximately 8% of which show up once; 35% is in the top ten. The sequences come from PBMCs, mostly from graft donor cells, collected 360 days after TCRalphabeta/CD19-depleted stem cell transplant. These receptor sequences come from a male patient under 10 years old who had a stem cell transplant for acute myeloid leukemia, so the T cells may come from the graft donor.

In its sample, this clonotype was seen a few times. The V gene is TRBV5-1, the J gene TRBJ2-2, with unresolved D. The CDR3 has 17 amino acids. V was shortened by 0 bases and J by 1 base, with 13 bases between the two germline ends. CDR1 and CDR2 (germline): SGHRS, YFSETQ. CDR3 in amino acids: CASSLVSLMLNTGELFF. In nucleotides, the CDR3 is TGCGCCAGCAGCTTGGTTTCACTGATGCTGAACACCGGGGAGCTGTTTTTT.

In regard to this clonotype: A much larger clone lies one base from this, so it may be a read error. J is TRBJ2-1 and V is TRBV7-3; TRBD2 matches at 7 bases. Trimming at V came to 2 bases and at J to 7 bases, leaving 8 bases not matched to a gene. Germline V CDR1 and CDR2: SGHTA, FQGTGA. CDR3 length: 15 amino acids. The CDR3 loop is CASSLEGLGSNEQFF. As DNA, the CDR3 is TGTGCCAGCAGCTTAGAAGGACTAGGAAGTAATGAGCAGTTCTTC.

This clonotype was seen a few times. The chain joins TRBV7-8 to TRBJ2-2; possibly TRBD2 for D (5 bases). Germline V gene lookup returns CDR1 SGHVS and CDR2 FQNEAQ. The CDR3 loop spans 15 amino acids. The V end was cut by 1 base, the J end by 8 bases, with 14 bases between. CDR3 in amino acids: CASSLGRARGGELFF. The CDR3, as DNA: TGTGCCAGCAGCTTAGGCCGGGCCCGGGGTGGGGAGCTGTTTTTT.

This clonotype was counted only a few times. This chain uses TRBV20-1 with TRBJ1-1; 7 nucleotides align to TRBD1. This CDR3 region has 13 residues. V gave up 6 bases and J gave up 7 bases; unmatched junction bases: 11. Germline CDR1 is DFQATT and CDR2 is SNEGSKA (reference sequence). This chain's CDR3 is CSATGTYRGEAFF. The CDR3 nucleotides read TGCAGTGCCACCGGGACCTACAGGGGTGAAGCTTTCTTT.

This clonotype was found a few times. The J gene is TRBJ1-2, the V gene TRBV5-1; D may be TRBD1 (6 bases). The CDR3 is 13 amino acids. V was cut by 3 bases and J by 2 bases, with 8 bases left in between. Germline loops: CDR1 SGHRS, CDR2 YFSETQ. Here the CDR3 DNA reads TGCGCCAGCAGCTACGACAGGAACTATGGCTACACCTTC. Translated, it gives CASSYDRNYGYTF.

About this clonotype: One end of the junction varies from germline; a read error may be responsible. As DNA, the CDR3 is TGTGCTAGCAGCTTAGGAGAAGATACGTTCTACAATGAGCAGTTCTTC. Its translation is CASSLGEDTFYNEQFF. The J gene is TRBJ2-1, the V gene TRBV7-7; D ambiguous. This CDR3 is 16 amino acids long. From germline, CDR1 is SSHAT and CDR2 FNYEAQ (reference sequence).

In this sample, this clonotype turned up a few times. The J gene is TRBJ1-1, the V gene TRBV12-3 or TRBV12-4; tentatively, D is TRBD1 (5 bases). Trimming stripped 3 bases from V and 3 bases from J, with 17 bases between. The CDR3 consists of 16 residues. CDR3 sequence: CASSFWVRGGDTEAFF. In DNA, the CDR3 is TGTGCCAGCAGTTTTTGGGTTCGGGGGGGGGACACTGAAGCTTTCTTT.

This clonotype was counted between two and nine times. The chain is built from TRBV24-1 and TRBJ2-7, with 8 bases that match TRBD2. V lost 5 bases to trimming and J lost 0 bases; unmatched junction nucleotides: 2. This CDR3 contains 14 residues. Germline-derived CDR1 and CDR2 are KGHDR and SFDVKD. The CDR3 DNA reads as TGTGCCACCAGTGGGCGGGGGGTCTCCTACGAGCAGTACGTC. Translation: CATSGRGVSYEQYV.

This clonotype was seen a handful of times. V gene TRBV20-1 combines with J gene TRBJ2-1, with TRBD2 identical over 7 bases. Germline V CDR1 and CDR2: DFQATT, SNEGSKA (reference sequence). V trimming: 3 bases; J trimming: 4 bases; junction bases outside the gene matches: 15. CDR3 length: 17 amino acids. The CDR3 sequence is CSARELASEMKYNEQFF. The CDR3 bases are TGCAGTGCTAGGGAACTAGCGTCAGAGATGAAATACAATGAGCAGTTCTTC.

The V gene is TRBV18, the J gene TRBJ2-1, with 8 bases identical to TRBD1. Germline loops: CDR1 KGHSH, CDR2 LQKENI. J was trimmed by 6 bases and V by 0 bases; bases with no gene match: 4. The CDR3 runs 15 residues. The CDR3 DNA is TGTGCCAGCTCACCACCCGGACAGGGCGGCAATGAGCAGTTCTTC. It codes for CASSPPGQGGNEQFF.

This clonotype was observed at least ten times. The CDR3, as DNA: TGCAGCGTTGATCGGCAGGGGCAGGTTAGATTCCAGCAGTTCTTC. Its translation is CSVDRQGQVRFQQFF. The chain has TRBV29-1 and TRBJ2-1; the D gene is possibly TRBD1 (6 bases). V was pared by 3 bases and J by 11 bases, with 23 bases between. The CDR3 sequence is 15 residues long. From germline, CDR1 is SQVTM and CDR2 ANQGSEA.

V and J are TRBV7-2 and TRBJ1-6; D gene unclear. The CDR3 is 13 amino acids. Trimming took 1 base from V and 10 from J, leaving 8 bases between them. Germline V gene lookup returns CDR1 SGHTA and CDR2 FQGNSA. The CDR3 DNA reads TGTGCCAGCAGCTTAGGGAGGGAATCACCCCTCCACTTT. It codes for CASSLGRESPLHF.

V gene TRBV28 combines with J gene TRBJ1-5; no clear D. CDR1 MDHEN and CDR2 SYDVKM come from the germline V gene. The CDR3 covers 14 residues. V lost 3 bases to trimming and J lost 6 bases, with 12 bases between them. The CDR3 region is CASSLGKVSQPQHF. The CDR3 nucleotides are TGTGCCAGCAGTTTGGGGAAGGTTTCTCAGCCCCAGCATTTT.

The chain employs TRBV25-1 and TRBJ2-7; no clear D gene. The V gene's germline CDR1 is MGHDK and CDR2 SYGVNS. There are 13 residues in the CDR3. The germline V and J ends were trimmed by 4 bases and 0 bases, with 7 bases remaining between them. The CDR3 spells CASSGFYSYEQYF. The CDR3 DNA reads as TGTGCCAGCAGTGGTTTCTACTCCTACGAGCAGTACTTC.

This clonotype was seen only a few times. The rearrangement joins TRBV7-9 to TRBJ1-1; TRBD1 is a possible D gene (5 bases). The CDR3 extends over 15 amino acids. V lost 4 bases to trimming and J lost 1 base, with 13 bases between them. Per the germline V gene, CDR1 is SEHNR and CDR2 is FQNEAQ (reference sequence). The CDR3 DNA sequence: TGTGCCAGCAGCTCTCGGGGGACGGAGAACACTGAAGCTTTCTTT. The encoded protein is CASSSRGTENTEAFF.

The sample holds a few counts of this clonotype. The rearrangement links TRBV20-1 to TRBJ2-2; perhaps D is TRBD1 or TRBD2 (5 bases each). There are 17 residues in the CDR3. The ends were cut back, 3 bases at V and 0 bases at J, with 17 bases in the middle. Germline V gene data show CDR1 as DFQATT and CDR2 as SNEGSKA (reference sequence). The CDR3 loop reads CSARSGGLRTNTGELFF. CDR3 in DNA: TGCAGTGCTAGGTCTGGGGGTCTACGGACGAACACCGGGGAGCTGTTTTTT.

This clonotype was seen more than once but under ten times. The rearrangement joins TRBV12-3 or TRBV12-4 to TRBJ2-1; 13 positions agree with TRBD2. With 5 bases clipped from V and 2 bases from J, the junction kept 15 bases outside the gene matches. CDR3 size: 20 residues. CDR3 region: CASSHTSGGAKFIAYNEQFF. Here the CDR3 DNA reads TGTGCCAGCAGTCATACTAGCGGGGGGGCCAAATTCATCGCCTACAATGAGCAGTTCTTC.

At least ten counts were recorded for this clonotype. The chain carries TRBV7-9 and TRBJ2-1; TRBD1 matches at 10 bases. Per the germline V gene, CDR1 is SEHNR and CDR2 is FQNEAQ (reference sequence). The V gene end was trimmed by 4 bases and the J gene end by 7 bases; junction bases not matched to a gene: 4. The CDR3 is 14 residues long. The DNA for the CDR3 is TGTGCCAGCAGCTCCGGGACAGGGGTAAATGAGCAGTTCTTC. Translating it yields CASSSGTGVNEQFF.

The CDR3 region is CASRRQGPAETQYF. The CDR3 region has the DNA TGTGCCAGCAGGAGGCAGGGGCCCGCAGAGACCCAGTACTTC. This rearrangement joins TRBV12-3 or TRBV12-4 to TRBJ2-5; TRBD1 is a possible D gene (6 bases). V lost 6 bases, J lost 4 bases, and 15 bases lay in between. This CDR3 region has 14 residues.

The chain links TRBV20-1 to TRBJ1-2, with D possibly matching TRBD1 (6 bases). The CDR3 is 12 amino acids. Trimming took off 8 bases at V and 2 bases at J, with 12 bases between the two ends. Germline V gene sequence: CDR1 DFQATT, CDR2 SNEGSKA (reference sequence). The CDR3 spells CSPRGGNYGYTF. The CDR3 bases are TGCAGTCCCAGAGGGGGAAACTATGGCTACACCTTC.

This clonotype was found many times. The rearrangement links TRBV7-6 to TRBJ2-7; 10 bases fit TRBD1. The trim removed 2 bases at V and 1 base at J, leaving 5 bases unmatched. Germline CDR1 is SGHVS and CDR2 is FNYEAQ. This CDR3 is 16 amino acids long. This CDR3 is CASSLTPGQGSYEQYF. CDR3 nucleotides: TGTGCCAGCAGCTTAACCCCGGGACAGGGGTCCTACGAGCAGTACTTC.

In its sample, this clonotype was seen a few times. The rearrangement joins TRBV6-5 to TRBJ1-6; 7 bases fit TRBD1. The germline V gene encodes CDR1 MNHEY and CDR2 SVGAGI. There are 19 residues in the CDR3. J was trimmed by 0 bases and V by 3 bases; bases with no gene match: 11. The chain's CDR3 is CASSYARTGVSSYNSPLHF. The CDR3 DNA is TGTGCCAGCAGTTATGCCCGGACAGGCGTAAGCTCCTATAATTCACCCCTCCACTTT.

The rearrangement uses TRBV29-1 and TRBJ2-6; D ambiguous. Germline CDR1 is SQVTM and CDR2 is ANQGSEA. This CDR3 is built from 14 residues. Deletions cut 5 bases from V and 1 base from J, with 9 bases between. The CDR3 region has the DNA TGCAGCGTTCAGTCGGCATCTGGGGCCAACGTCCTGACTTTC. Encoded protein: CSVQSASGANVLTF.

This clonotype turned up a few times. The V gene is TRBV12-3 or TRBV12-4, the J gene TRBJ2-7; no clear D gene. Trimming left V 7 bases short and J 2 bases short, with 9 bases between. The CDR3 length is 12 residues. CDR3 residues: CASTARTYEQYF. In nucleotides, the CDR3 is TGTGCCAGCACCGCCAGGACCTACGAGCAGTACTTC.

This clonotype ranks as medium-sized. The chain is built from TRBV12-3 or TRBV12-4 and TRBJ2-1; 7 bases align to TRBD2. J gave up 1 base and V 8 bases, and 5 bases lay outside the gene matches. The CDR3 totals 14 residues. CDR3 bases: TGTGCCAGCCTAAGGGAGGGGTCCTACAATGAGCAGTTCTTC. Encoded protein: CASLREGSYNEQFF.

This clonotype showed up just a few times. The chain has TRBV16 and TRBJ2-7; D not certain. CDR1 is KGHSY, CDR2 FQNENV, per germline. The CDR3 loop spans 15 amino acids. The V gene lost 0 bases and the J gene lost 0 bases, with 9 bases spanning the gap. This CDR3 is CASSQSSGGSYEQYF. DNA for the CDR3: TGTGCCAGCAGCCAATCGTCAGGCGGCTCCTACGAGCAGTACTTC.

At least ten counts were recorded for this clonotype. The genes are TRBV7-8 and TRBJ2-5; no definite D call. Germline V lookup: CDR1 SGHVS, CDR2 FQNEAQ. The CDR3 contains 13 residues. V lost 3 bases, J lost 1 base, and 6 bases lay in between. CDR3 coding DNA: TGTGCCAGCAGCTTCGGCTTCCAAGAGACCCAGTACTTC. It codes for CASSFGFQETQYF.